What follows are 18 T cell receptor beta chains derived from one specimen sequenced in a study of shared clonotypes between healthy human individuals. The method was immunoSEQ multiplex PCR; TCRdb's version includes in-frame clones alone and lacks a portion of them. The sample carries about 1.1 million clones, approximately 80% recorded once. The sequencing sample was made of memory CD4+ T cells from PBMCs. The subset: CD45RA-negative fraction. These receptors all come from a man younger than 35 in good health. Some clones in this sample may be carry-over from other donors' samples.

This CDR3 is CASSLAPGEETQYF. CDR3 coding DNA: TGTGCCAGCAGCTTAGCACCAGGGGAAGAGACCCAGTACTTC. This chain uses TRBV11-2 with TRBJ2-5; the D gene is possibly TRBD1 (6 bases). CDR3 length equals 14 residues. V lost 1 base and J lost 3, with 9 bases in between. The V gene's germline CDR1 is SGHAT and CDR2 FQNNGV.

The chain links TRBV9 to TRBJ2-1; D not certain. Per germline, CDR1 SGDLS and CDR2 YYNGEE. CDR3 size: 15 residues. V lost 4 bases and J 0 bases, leaving 11 bases between the germline ends. The CDR3: CASSPTQVSYNEQFF. Here the CDR3 DNA reads TGTGCCAGCAGCCCAACGCAGGTCTCCTACAATGAGCAGTTCTTC.

With respect to this clone: This same CDR3 is encoded by further DNA sequences in the sample. This sequence joins TRBV29-1 and TRBJ1-3, with a tentative D call TRBD1 (5 bases). The CDR3 loop spans 12 amino acids. Germline-derived CDR1 and CDR2 are SQVTM and ANQGSEA. Trimming took 3 bases from V and 3 from J, leaving 6 bases between them. The CDR3 coding sequence is TGCAGCGTTGATAGGGGTGGAAACACCATATATTTT. The encoded protein is CSVDRGGNTIYF.

The chain carries TRBV9 and TRBJ1-2; no clear D gene. Trimming stripped 0 bases from V and 4 bases from J, with 7 bases between. Germline-derived CDR1 and CDR2 are SGDLS and YYNGEE. This CDR3 is 13 amino acids long. The CDR3 is CASSVVSGYGYTF. CDR3 nucleotides: TGTGCCAGCAGCGTAGTTTCAGGCTATGGCTACACCTTC.

As concerns this clone: Other DNA sequences in the sample encode the same CDR3. In DNA, the CDR3 is TGTGCCAGCAGCGCCAACTATGGCTACACCTTC. Translating it yields CASSANYGYTF. This rearrangement joins TRBV9 to TRBJ1-2; D not resolved. Per the germline V gene, CDR1 is SGDLS and CDR2 is YYNGEE. The CDR3 consists of 11 residues. Trimming pared 3 bases from V and 2 bases from J, leaving 2 bases between.

This clone was counted between two and nine times. The CDR3 DNA is TGTGCCAGCAGCTTAGCGGGGCGACTCTCCTACGAGCAGTACTTC. Translated, it gives CASSLAGRLSYEQYF. This chain joins TRBV7-2 and TRBJ2-7, with D perhaps matching TRBD1 (5 bases). Trimming took 0 bases from V and 0 from J, leaving 9 bases between them. Per the germline V gene, CDR1 is SGHTA and CDR2 is FQGNSA. CDR3 length: 15 amino acids.

V usage is TRBV6-6 and J usage is TRBJ2-5; 8 bases map to TRBD1. The CDR3 consists of 14 residues. Germline V gives CDR1 MNHNY, CDR2 SVGAGI (reference sequence). V gave up 5 bases and J gave up 1 base; unmatched junction bases: 3. As DNA, the CDR3 is TGTGCCAGCAGTCGGACAGGGATCCAAGAGACCCAGTACTTC. It specifies CASSRTGIQETQYF.

This chain links TRBV19 with TRBJ1-2, with TRBD1 identical over 8 bases. The CDR3 extends over 14 amino acids. The germline V gene has CDR1 LNHDA and CDR2 SQIVND (reference sequence). Trimming cost V 5 bases and J 7 bases; bases outside gene matches: 9. The CDR3 reads CASSPGQGGRGYTF. CDR3 bases: TGTGCCAGTAGTCCCGGACAGGGTGGCCGTGGCTACACCTTC.

This clone was seen just once. A much larger clonotype is one base distant, so this may be a read error. The rearrangement joins TRBV7-7 to TRBJ2-5, with a weak D call TRBD1 (6 bases). Germline CDR1 reads SSHAT; CDR2 reads FNYEAQ (reference sequence). V was trimmed by 1 base and J by 1 base, leaving 7 bases between them. CDR3 length equals 14 residues. Written as DNA, the CDR3 is TGTGCCAGCAGCTTAGGCAGGGGCCAAGAGACCCAGTACTTC. It yields the protein CASSLGRGQETQYF.

The sample holds one count of this clone. V is TRBV5-4 and J is TRBJ2-3; 7 nucleotides match TRBD2. The germline gives CDR1 SGHNT, CDR2 YYREEE (reference sequence). V lost 4 bases to trimming and J lost 5 bases; unmatched junction nucleotides: 13. The CDR3 is 16 residues long. CDR3 amino acids: CASSGRQWEGRDTQYF. The CDR3 nucleotides read TGTGCCAGCAGCGGCCGACAGTGGGAGGGGAGAGATACGCAGTATTTT.

In nucleotides, the CDR3 is TGTGCCAGTAGTCCCCGACAGGGGGCGAACACCGGGGAGCTGTTTTTT. Its translation: CASSPRQGANTGELFF. The V call is TRBV19, the J call TRBJ2-2; 9 bases agree with TRBD1. Germline loops: CDR1 LNHDA, CDR2 SQIVND (reference sequence). The CDR3 totals 16 residues. With 5 bases clipped from V and 0 bases from J, the junction kept 4 bases outside the gene matches.

The chain uses TRBV5-4 and TRBJ2-7; TRBD2 aligns across 9 bases. The CDR3 is 16 residues long. The germline gives CDR1 SGHNT, CDR2 YYREEE (reference sequence). With 0 bases clipped from V and 4 bases from J, the junction kept 8 bases outside the gene matches. The CDR3 DNA follows: TGTGCCAGCAGCTTGGCCGGGTCTAGCGGGAATTACGAGCAGTACTTC. This encodes CASSLAGSSGNYEQYF. The full variable domain, completed using reference TRBV5-4 and TRBJ2-7, is ETGVTQSPTHLIKTRGQQVTLRCSSQSGHNTVSWYQQALGQGPQFIFQYYREEENGRGNFPPRFSGLQFPNYSSELNVNALELDDSALYLCASSLAGSSGNYEQYFGPGTRLTVT.

The V call is TRBV5-8, the J call TRBJ2-7; 7 nucleotides line up with TRBD1. Germline CDR1 and CDR2: SGHTS and YDEGEE. The CDR3 sequence is 13 residues long. V lost 3 bases and J lost 2; bases outside the gene matches: 2. The CDR3 nucleotides read TGTGCCAGCAGCTCAGGGACAGCCTACGAGCAGTACTTC. It is translated as CASSSGTAYEQYF.

The chain employs TRBV13 and TRBJ2-3; 8 nucleotides line up with TRBD2. The CDR3 has 16 residues. J gave up 4 bases and V 4 bases, and 10 bases lay outside the gene matches. The germline V gene has CDR1 PRHDT and CDR2 FYEKMQ (reference sequence). CDR3 protein: CASSSTRGGRSDTQYF. The CDR3, as DNA: TGTGCCAGCAGCTCTACGCGGGGCGGGAGGTCAGATACGCAGTATTTT.

The V gene is TRBV19, the J gene TRBJ1-2, with TRBD1 identical over 8 bases. V lost 3 bases, J lost 4 bases, and 7 bases stayed unmatched. The CDR3 contains 15 residues. Germline V CDR1 and CDR2: LNHDA, SQIVND (reference sequence). Here the CDR3 DNA reads TGTGCCAGTAGTATCTTAGGACAGGGACCCTATGGCTACACCTTC. As protein: CASSILGQGPYGYTF.

The V call is TRBV5-1, the J call TRBJ2-3; 7 nucleotides agree with TRBD1. The CDR3 is made up of 16 amino acids. V lost 4 bases, J lost 4 bases, and 12 bases stayed unmatched. The germline V gene encodes CDR1 SGHRS and CDR2 YFSETQ. The CDR3 DNA reads as TGCGCCAGCAGCCCCTGGGACAGTCCTTCGGCAGATACGCAGTATTTT. Its protein is CASSPWDSPSADTQYF.

The chain is built from TRBV29-1 and TRBJ2-2, with 8 bases lining up with TRBD1. The CDR3 is made up of 14 amino acids. The ends lost 7 bases at V and 5 bases at J; junction bases unmatched: 9. Germline lookup yields CDR1 SQVTM and CDR2 ANQGSEA. The CDR3, as DNA: TGCAGCGCCTCAGGGGGCGCGAGGACCGGGGAGCTGTTTTTT. It encodes CSASGGARTGELFF.

V and J are TRBV7-8 and TRBJ1-1; no firm D call. V lost 2 bases and J 10 bases, leaving 20 bases between the germline ends. Germline CDR1 is SGHVS and CDR2 is FQNEAQ. The CDR3 sequence is 15 residues long. CDR3 loop: CASSLLSGVFAVAFF. CDR3 in DNA: TGTGCCAGCAGCTTATTATCCGGGGTTTTTGCAGTAGCTTTCTTT.